A single sample gave rise to the 22 T cell receptor beta chains below, sequenced in a study of Graves' ophthalmopathy and Graves' hyperthyroidism. Amplifying from RNA transcripts, the study obtained TCR beta CDR3 regions. After a first-round RT-PCR with HTBI primers, a second-round multiplex PCR was run. TCRdb called the multiplex PCR reads again in MiXCR, with one record for every CDR3 protein. The table includes roughly 480,000 distinct CDR3 sequences, around an eighth detected once. Sequencing was done on a sample of blood. These receptors were collected from a woman aged 25-40 years with Graves' ophthalmopathy.

This clonotype was observed at least ten times. The rearrangement uses TRBV11-3 and TRBJ2-7; D is perhaps TRBD1 (6 bases). CDR1 is SGHNT, CDR2 YENEEA, per germline. The CDR3 has 14 amino acids. V gave up 5 bases and J gave up 4 bases, with 15 bases separating them. CDR3 sequence: CASSHRQVRYEQYF. The CDR3 DNA reads as TGTGCCAGCAGCCACAGACAGGTCCGATACGAGCAGTACTTC.

Of note for this clonotype: Sequence at one end of the junction differs from germline and may be a read error. The chain joins TRBV6-1 to TRBJ1-3; D is ambiguous. Germline V lookup: CDR1 MNHNS, CDR2 SASEGT. The CDR3 is 14 amino acids. In nucleotides, the CDR3 is TGTGCCAGCAGTCCCTCAGACTCTGGAAACACCATACATTTT. This gives the protein CASSPSDSGNTIHF.

This clonotype was found many times. The chain joins TRBV6-5 to TRBJ1-2; D perhaps matches TRBD1 (6 bases). CDR1 and CDR2 (germline): MNHEY, SVGAGI. The germline V and J ends were trimmed by 2 bases and 8 bases, with 15 bases remaining between them. The CDR3 totals 14 residues. CDR3 amino acids: CASSYAHRAGGYTF. CDR3 sequence (DNA): TGTGCCAGCAGTTACGCTCACAGGGCCGGGGGCTACACCTTC.

This clonotype was found many times. The chain uses TRBV25-1 and TRBJ2-7; 9 bases agree with TRBD2. Trimming at V came to 6 bases and at J to 5 bases, leaving 8 bases not matched to a gene. CDR3 length: 14 amino acids. Per the germline V gene, CDR1 is MGHDK and CDR2 is SYGVNS. The CDR3 DNA reads TGTGCCAGCAGAGCGGGAGGTGGGAGCCACGAGCAGTACTTC. This gives the protein CASRAGGGSHEQYF.

This clonotype was counted at least ten times. The chain couples TRBV6-2 or TRBV6-3 to TRBJ1-1; weak D call: TRBD1 (5 bases). From germline, CDR1 is MNHEY and CDR2 SVGEGT. The CDR3 runs 14 residues. The V end lost 4 bases, the J end lost 1 base, and 10 bases lay between the germline ends. The CDR3 DNA sequence: TGTGCCAGCAGTTCAGGGCGGGGGAACACTGAAGCTTTCTTT. Amino acids: CASSSGRGNTEAFF.

This chain joins TRBV20-1 and TRBJ2-7, with 13 positions matching TRBD2. V dropped 4 bases and J dropped 6; count of bases not matched to a gene: 6. In germline, CDR1 is DFQATT, CDR2 SNEGSKA (reference sequence). The CDR3 has 14 residues. The CDR3 sequence is CSATRTSGGCEQYF. The DNA for the CDR3 is TGCAGTGCTACCCGGACTAGCGGGGGCTGCGAGCAGTACTTC.

This clonotype was recorded many times. This sequence joins TRBV12-3 or TRBV12-4 and TRBJ1-2; D remains unclear. The germline V and J ends were trimmed by 6 bases and 5 bases, with 16 bases remaining between them. The CDR3 runs 14 residues. The CDR3 sequence: CASSSATPFYGYTF. The DNA for the CDR3 is TGTGCCAGCAGCTCGGCGACACCGTTTTATGGCTACACCTTC.

This clonotype occurred many times. The chain uses TRBV4-1 and TRBJ2-5; D gene ambiguous. The length of the CDR3 is 15 residues. Deletions cut 0 bases from V and 0 bases from J, with 8 bases between. CDR1 is MGHRA, CDR2 YSYEKL, per germline. This chain's CDR3 is CASSQDTQYQETQYF. CDR3 bases: TGCGCCAGCAGCCAAGATACCCAGTACCAAGAGACCCAGTACTTC.

This clonotype was observed at least ten times. This chain uses TRBV28 with TRBJ1-2; tentative D call: TRBD1 (5 bases). The ends were cut back, 3 bases at V and 2 bases at J, with 10 bases in the middle. Germline V gene sequence: CDR1 MDHEN, CDR2 SYDVKM. The CDR3 is 14 amino acids. CDR3 loop: CASSLVGRNYGYTF. DNA for the CDR3: TGTGCCAGCAGTTTGGTGGGACGGAACTATGGCTACACCTTC.

This clonotype was recorded at least ten times. The rearrangement links TRBV7-9 to TRBJ2-5, with D unresolved. V lost 4 bases and J lost 5, with 8 bases in between. The CDR3 consists of 12 residues. Looked up from germline, CDR1 is SEHNR and CDR2 is FQNEAQ (reference sequence). In DNA, the CDR3 is TGTGCCAGCAGCTATGCCAGGGAGACCCAGTACTTC. Translating gives CASSYARETQYF.

This chain joins TRBV7-6 and TRBJ1-2, with a tentative D call TRBD1 (5 bases). Germline assignment: CDR1 SGHVS and CDR2 FNYEAQ. CDR3 length: 14 residues. Deletions cut 4 bases from V and 4 bases from J, with 13 bases between. CDR3 region: CASSSGPGTYGYTF. CDR3 bases: TGTGCCAGCAGCTCAGGTCCGGGGACCTATGGCTACACCTTC. The variable domain in full, with the rest retrieved from reference TRBV7-6 and TRBJ1-2, is GAGVSQSPRYKVTKRGQDVALRCDPISGHVSLYWYRQALGQGPEFLTYFNYEAQQDKSGLPNDRFSAERPEGSISTLTIQRTEQRDSAMYRCASSSGPGTYGYTFGSGTRLTVV.

The CDR3 spells CASRRLAGVLNEQYF. DNA of the CDR3: TGTGCCAGCAGGCGACTAGCGGGAGTGTTGAACGAGCAGTACTTC. The V call is TRBV28, the J call TRBJ2-7; 12 nucleotides align to TRBD2. Germline loops: CDR1 MDHEN, CDR2 SYDVKM. The CDR3 runs 15 residues. Trimming removed 6 bases from V and 5 bases from J; junction bases left unmatched: 8.

The sample holds many counts of this clonotype. This chain connects TRBV28 to TRBJ2-5, with 10 bases aligning to TRBD2. V was pared by 2 bases and J by 3 bases, with 6 bases of the junction left unmatched. In germline, CDR1 is MDHEN, CDR2 SYDVKM. This CDR3 region has 16 residues. CDR3 coding DNA: TGTGCCAGCAGTTTACCCCCCCTAGCGGGGGAAGAGACCCAGTACTTC. Translating it yields CASSLPPLAGEETQYF.

As regards this clonotype: A much larger clone is a single base away; this may be a read error. The V call is TRBV4-1, the J call TRBJ2-2; a possible D gene is TRBD1 (6 bases). This CDR3 contains 18 residues. Germline CDR1 reads MGHRA; CDR2 reads YSYEKL. CDR3 loop: CASSQTGSRGANTGELVF. The CDR3 DNA follows: TGCGCCAGCAGCCAGACAGGAAGTAGGGGCGCGAACACCGGGGAGCTGGTTTTT.

The chain uses TRBV7-8 and TRBJ2-7, with D hard to call. The CDR3 has 11 amino acids. CDR1 is SGHVS, CDR2 FQNEAQ, per germline. V was clipped by 5 bases and J by 5 bases, with 7 bases between them. The CDR3 sequence: CASSTVHEQYF. In nucleotides, the CDR3 is TGTGCCAGCAGCACCGTCCACGAGCAGTACTTC.

This clonotype was recorded many times. The CDR3, as DNA: TGTGCCAGCAGTCCCCGTCCGTGGAACACTGAAGCTTTCTTT. Translated: CASSPRPWNTEAFF. The chain uses TRBV12-3 or TRBV12-4 and TRBJ1-1; the D is unclear. The CDR3 runs 14 residues. The V end lost 5 bases, the J end lost 1 base, and 11 bases lay between the germline ends.

This clonotype was seen ten or more times. This chain links TRBV5-6 with TRBJ2-7, with D uncertain. Germline CDR1 is SGHDT and CDR2 is YYEEEE. This CDR3 comprises 14 residues. V lost 1 base and J 2 bases, leaving 10 bases between the germline ends. The CDR3 region has the DNA TGTGCCAGCAGCTTGTCCCTGAAAACCTACGAGCAGTACTTC. Protein sequence: CASSLSLKTYEQYF.

For this clonotype: Possible read error: a much larger clone is one base away. This chain connects TRBV11-3 to TRBJ2-5, with unresolved D. This CDR3 comprises 13 residues. CDR1 is SGHNT and CDR2 is YENEEA in the germline V gene. This CDR3 reads CAGSLVYGETQYF. The CDR3 region has the DNA TGTGCCGGCAGCTTAGTCTATGGGGAGACCCAGTACTTC.

This clonotype was seen at least ten times. This clone may be a read error of a much larger clone one base away. This sequence joins TRBV28 and TRBJ2-7; possible D gene TRBD2, 6 bases. Trimming cost V 6 bases and J 3 bases, with 12 bases left between them. Germline loops: CDR1 MDHEN, CDR2 SYDVKM. There are 13 residues in the CDR3. This CDR3 reads CASSRAGIYEQYF. The CDR3 DNA reads TGTGCCAGCAGCCGGGCGGGAATCTACGAGCAGTACTTC.

There are many counts of this clonotype. The rearrangement uses TRBV5-4 and TRBJ2-7; D is possibly TRBD1 (6 bases). The CDR3 extends over 14 amino acids. Germline CDR1 is SGHNT and CDR2 is YYREEE (reference sequence). The ends were cut back, 1 base at V and 2 bases at J, with 10 bases in the middle. In DNA, the CDR3 is TGTGCCAGCAGCTTGTCCACAGGGACCTACGAGCAGTACTTC. It encodes CASSLSTGTYEQYF.

This clonotype was seen a few times. The chain combines TRBV19 with TRBJ2-2; 9 nucleotides align to TRBD1. This CDR3 spans 15 amino acids. Per germline, CDR1 LNHDA and CDR2 SQIVND (reference sequence). The V and J ends lost 6 bases and 5 bases, in that order; junction bases with no gene match: 7. The CDR3 region has the DNA TGTGCCAGTAGCAAACAGGGGGCAAGGACCGGGGAGCTGTTTTTT. It specifies CASSKQGARTGELFF. Together with reference TRBV19 and TRBJ2-2, the CDR3 gives the full variable domain: DGGITQSPKYLFRKEGQNVTLSCEQNLNHDAMYWYRQDPGQGLRLIYYSQIVNDFQKGDIAEGYSVSREKKESFPLTVTSAQKNPTAFYLCASSKQGARTGELFFGEGSRLTVL.

This clonotype was observed at least ten times. The V and J genes are TRBV2 and TRBJ1-1, with D maybe TRBD1 (6 bases). The CDR3 has 14 amino acids. CDR1 is SNHLY and CDR2 is FYNNEI in the germline V gene. Trimming cost V 2 bases and J 0 bases, with 7 bases left between them. This CDR3 reads CASSETGMNTEAFF. In DNA, the CDR3 is TGTGCCAGCAGTGAAACAGGGATGAACACTGAAGCTTTCTTT.